The clone carrying this TCR beta chain was observed a handful of times. Its antigen is still unknown. CDR3 length: 16 amino acids. V was pared by 4 bases and J by 1 base, with 17 bases between. Germline V gene data show CDR1 as SGDLS and CDR2 as YYNGEE. The data are from a study of T-cell memory formation after mild COVID-19. Study results and limitations: Cross-reactive memory seemingly joined, as some responding clones were found in pre-infection memory. For second-wave clones that peaked at day 37, SARS-CoV-2 specificity went unverified.

5'RACE with constant-segment primers built TCRalpha and TCRbeta cDNA libraries with UMIs. TCRdb re-derived calls from the 5' RACE reads in MiXCR, one entry per CDR3 protein. The sample consists of about 110,000 distinct CDR3 sequences, approximately 13% of them appearing once. The chain carries TRBV9 and TRBJ1-1; tentative D call: TRBD1 (5 bases). Sequencing was done on a sample of PBMCs or a T cell subset sorted from them (not recorded which). The source is an adult woman who had mild COVID-19 (a few samples of this study predate the infection). Cell type and time point are not known. CDR3 DNA sequence: TGTGCCAGCAGCATTCCATCGGGGGGTACGAACACTGAAGCTTTCTTT. Protein product: CASSIPSGGTNTEAFF.